This TCR beta chain was sequenced in a study of T cell repertoires in cytomegalovirus infection. Study overall: Both CMV infection and a matching HLA type were indicated by public TCR beta signatures.

On this clonotype: The antigen remains unidentified.

TCRdb reprocessed the reads via MiXCR and lists one record per CDR3 protein. Of 200,000 to 300,000 distinct CDR3 sequences listed, 8% to 9.5% were seen once; the top ten hold less than 15%. Study outcomes and limitations: Identification of carriers of CMV plus the relevant HLA was achieved through cumulative public TCR beta family frequency.

The CDR3 contains 12 residues. V gave up 3 bases and J gave up 9 bases, with 12 bases separating them. CDR1 is DFQATT and CDR2 is SNEGSKA in the germline V gene (reference sequence). The clonotype was recovered from a human donor in good health (CMV status not recorded). Some clones in this sample may be carry-over from other donors' samples. Specimen: PBMCs. J is TRBJ1-5 and V is TRBV20-1; D remains unclear. Here the CDR3 DNA reads TGCAGTGCTAGTCCTACCCTTTGGCCCCAGCATTTT. It codes for CSASPTLWPQHF.